This TCR beta chain was profiled in a study of blood T cell repertoires in COVID-19 (dated by TCRdb to 2020 to 2022). A note on the overall study: Samples from collaborators originated in the United States, Italy and Spain and spanned both the acute and convalescent phases of COVID-19. The material from the prospective study consisted of cDNA or gDNA derived from T cells, B-cell-depleted T cells, or PBMCs. Deeply sampled blood TCRbeta repertoires from subjects exposed to, actively infected with, or recovered from COVID-19 were included in the dataset. A freely available public database, intended as a resource for researchers studying the immune response to SARS-CoV-2, is where the repertoires were released. Samples came from the ongoing ImmuneRACE study (first 160 participants) plus 1,254 subjects from 6 global collaborators. Nearly every sample came with metadata listing a de-identified subject ID, COVID-19 status, age in years and sex. Where HLA class I and class II types were available, the types were taken from metadata supplied by the sample provider, not from assay-based typing.

Remarks on this clone: Its binding antigen is unknown. No per-base quality is available; no much larger clone lies one base away.

Summary of the overall study and its limitations: Clinical and demographic metadata were provided uncurated, with the amount varying by source and participant.

The germline V gene (reference sequence) provides CDR1 MNHEY and CDR2 SMNVEV. The CDR3 sequence holds 13 residues, the cysteine and phenylalanine included. Just CDR3 DNA is preserved here, 39 bases in frame from base 1. V loses 3 bases of germline sequence and J loses 3 bases, and the interval between the two ends is 9 bases. TCRbeta CDR3 regions were amplified from genomic DNA by means of the immunoSEQ Assay, a bias-controlled multiplex PCR. Regarding the original processing steps: Within the assay, amplification of reference gene primers was used to estimate how many nucleated cells each sample contained. Sequence reads were collapsed and filtered to measure the absolute abundance of every unique TCRbeta CDR3 rearrangement. For each sample, productive Simpson clonality was calculated as the square root of Simpson's diversity index across productive rearrangements. Not all clones reach the TCRdb copy of this immuneACCESS table, which keeps in-frame sequences only. Checked studies attribute under half of the gap to unresolved V genes and leave the rest unexplained. Clone size and V and J calls were adopted from that table, with D and trimming inferred from the DNA. A total of approximately 88,000 clones appear in this sample, about three quarters of them only once. The top ten constitute 40% to 60% of the sample.

Each collaborating institution followed its own protocols to collect whole blood in K2EDTA tubes. For TCRbeta analysis, collaborator samples were shipped as frozen whole blood, as isolated PBMCs, or as DNA extracted from either sample type. This TCR came from a human donor in a cohort sampled during active COVID-19. The sequence is built from TRBV27 and TRBJ2-7; there is no confident call for the D gene. Sample: peripheral blood. The CDR3 sequence is CASSFTGGYEQYF. The nucleotide sequence reads TGTGCCAGCAGTTTCACTGGCGGCTACGAGCAGTACTTC.